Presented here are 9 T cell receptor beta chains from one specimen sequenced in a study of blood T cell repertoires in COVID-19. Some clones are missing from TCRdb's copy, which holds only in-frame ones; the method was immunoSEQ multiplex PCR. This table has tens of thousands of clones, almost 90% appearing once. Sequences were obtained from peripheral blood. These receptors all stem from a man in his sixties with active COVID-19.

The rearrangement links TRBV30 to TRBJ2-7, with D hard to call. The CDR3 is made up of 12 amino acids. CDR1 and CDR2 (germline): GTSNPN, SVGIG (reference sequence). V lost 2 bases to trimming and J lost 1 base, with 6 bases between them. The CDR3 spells CAWSSASYEQYF. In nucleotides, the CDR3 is TGTGCCTGGAGTTCCGCGTCCTACGAGCAGTACTTC.

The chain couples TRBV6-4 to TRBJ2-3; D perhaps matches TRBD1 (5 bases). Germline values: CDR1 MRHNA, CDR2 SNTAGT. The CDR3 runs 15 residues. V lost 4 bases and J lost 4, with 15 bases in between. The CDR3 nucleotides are TGTGCCAGCAGTGCCAGGGTCGTCAGCCCAGATACGCAGTATTTT. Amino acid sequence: CASSARVVSPDTQYF.

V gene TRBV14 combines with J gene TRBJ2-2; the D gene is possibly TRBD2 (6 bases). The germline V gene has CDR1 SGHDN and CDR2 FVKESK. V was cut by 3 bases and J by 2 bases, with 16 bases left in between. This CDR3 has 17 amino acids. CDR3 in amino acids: CASSHYRLARNTGELFF. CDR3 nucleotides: TGTGCCAGCAGCCACTATCGCCTAGCGAGAAACACCGGGGAGCTGTTTTTT.

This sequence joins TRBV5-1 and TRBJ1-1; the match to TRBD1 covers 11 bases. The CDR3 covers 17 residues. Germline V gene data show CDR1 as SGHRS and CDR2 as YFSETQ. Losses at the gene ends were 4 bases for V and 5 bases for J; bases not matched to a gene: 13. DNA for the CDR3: TGCGCCAGCAGCCCCAAGCCCAGGGACAGGGGGGGGACTGAAGCTTTCTTT. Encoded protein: CASSPKPRDRGGTEAFF.

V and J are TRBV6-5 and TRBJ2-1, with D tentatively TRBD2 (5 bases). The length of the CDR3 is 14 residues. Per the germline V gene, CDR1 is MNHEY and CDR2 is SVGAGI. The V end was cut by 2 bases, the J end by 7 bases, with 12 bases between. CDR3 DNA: TGTGCCAGCAGTTACGACCCTACTAGAAATGAGCAGTTCTTC. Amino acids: CASSYDPTRNEQFF.

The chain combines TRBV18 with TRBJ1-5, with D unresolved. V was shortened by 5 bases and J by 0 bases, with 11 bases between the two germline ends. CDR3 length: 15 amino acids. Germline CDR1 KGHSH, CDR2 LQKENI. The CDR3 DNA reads TGTGCCAGCTCATCACTAGGAGCTAGCAATCAGCCCCAGCATTTT. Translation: CASSSLGASNQPQHF.

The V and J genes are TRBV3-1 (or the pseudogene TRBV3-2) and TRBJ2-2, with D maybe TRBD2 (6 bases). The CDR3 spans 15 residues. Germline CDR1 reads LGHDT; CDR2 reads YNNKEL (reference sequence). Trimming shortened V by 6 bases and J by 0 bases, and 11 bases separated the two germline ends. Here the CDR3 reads CASRLSSANTGELFF. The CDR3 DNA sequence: TGTGCCAGCAGGCTCTCTAGCGCGAACACCGGGGAGCTGTTTTTT.

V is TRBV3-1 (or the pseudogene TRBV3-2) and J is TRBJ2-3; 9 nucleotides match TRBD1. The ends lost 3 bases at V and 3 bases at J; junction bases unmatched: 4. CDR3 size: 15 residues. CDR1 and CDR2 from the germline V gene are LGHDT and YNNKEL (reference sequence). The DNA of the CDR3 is TGTGCCAGCAGCCAGCGACAGGGGGTAACAGATACGCAGTATTTT. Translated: CASSQRQGVTDTQYF.

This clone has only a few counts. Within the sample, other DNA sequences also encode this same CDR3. In DNA, the CDR3 is TGCAGTGCCAGTGGGACTAGCGGTAGCTCCTACAATGAGCAGTTCTTC. Amino acid sequence: CSASGTSGSSYNEQFF. The chain couples TRBV20-1 to TRBJ2-1; TRBD2 aligns across 11 bases. The germline V gene encodes CDR1 DFQATT and CDR2 SNEGSKA (reference sequence). This CDR3 contains 16 residues. V lost 6 bases and J lost 0; bases outside the gene matches: 7.